The following is a T cell receptor beta chain sequence with its context. The data were taken from a study of Ad26.COV2.S vaccination and SARS-CoV-2 variants. Study details: In the study, Ad26.COV2.S was injected intramuscularly once, or twice 56 days apart.

Produced via immunoSEQ multiplex PCR; TCRdb's table is partial and in-frame only. The sample gives about 460,000 clones, roughly nine tenths of which show up once; more than 1.5% is in the top ten. This CDR3 has 14 residues. CDR1 and CDR2 from the germline V gene are LNHNV and YYDKDF (reference sequence). Unmatched junction bases numbered 1, after V lost 1 base and J lost 1 base. Treatment defined: 15 to 20 received Ad26.COV2.S at low or high dose, single or two shots; five or six received placebo; per-sample allocation not given. Day 63 after the first vaccine or placebo injection was the time point for sampling.

Sample: peripheral blood, taken in a trial of Ad26.COV2.S vaccine versus placebo. This chain links TRBV15 with TRBJ2-7; 7 bases are a match to TRBD2. The source of this sequence is a person between 18 and 59 years old who received the Ad26.COV2.S COVID-19 vaccine or a placebo. The CDR3 sequence is CATSRGAGSYEQYF. DNA of the CDR3: TGTGCCACCAGCAGAGGAGCGGGATCCTACGAGCAGTACTTC. The variable domain in full, completed from reference TRBV15 and TRBJ2-7, reads DAMVIQNPRYQVTQFGKPVTLSCSQTLNHNVMYWYQQKSSQAPKLLFHYYDKDFNNEADTPDNFQSRRPNTSFCFLDIRSPGLGDTAMYLCATSRGAGSYEQYFGPGTRLTVT.